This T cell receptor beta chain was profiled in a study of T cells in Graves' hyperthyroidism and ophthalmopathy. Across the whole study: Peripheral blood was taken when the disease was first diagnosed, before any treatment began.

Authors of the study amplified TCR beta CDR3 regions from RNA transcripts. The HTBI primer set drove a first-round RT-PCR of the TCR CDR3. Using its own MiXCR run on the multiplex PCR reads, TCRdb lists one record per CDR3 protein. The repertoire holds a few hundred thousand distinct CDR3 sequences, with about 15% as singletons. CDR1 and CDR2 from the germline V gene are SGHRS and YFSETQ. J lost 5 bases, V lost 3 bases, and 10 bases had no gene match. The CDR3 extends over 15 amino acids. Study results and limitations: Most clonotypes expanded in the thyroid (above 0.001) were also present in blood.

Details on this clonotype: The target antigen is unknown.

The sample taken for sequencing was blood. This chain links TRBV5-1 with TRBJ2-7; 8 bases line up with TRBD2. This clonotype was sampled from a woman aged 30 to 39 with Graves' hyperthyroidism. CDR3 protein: CASSSALAGAHEQYF. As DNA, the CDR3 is TGCGCCAGCAGCTCTGCGCTAGCGGGTGCCCACGAGCAGTACTTC.